The 19 T cell receptor beta chains below were found in one sample sequenced in a study of T cell clonality in common variable immunodeficiency. The repertoire was sequenced with immunoSEQ multiplex PCR; TCRdb's copy has only in-frame clones and lacks some. The sample shows over 55,000 clones, none of them appearing just once. Sequenced input: peripheral blood mononuclear cells. All receptors derive from a person aged 18-70 years in good health.

This clone appeared many times. The read terminates 3 residues ahead of where the CDR3 ends, so the germline J gene completes it. The chain combines TRBV6-1 with TRBJ1-5; no clear D. V was trimmed by 4 bases and J by 1 base, leaving 14 bases between them. This CDR3 is built from 16 residues. Germline V gives CDR1 MNHNS, CDR2 SASEGT. CDR3 region: CASSVTRARSNQPQHF. The sequenced part of the CDR3 DNA is TGTGCCAGCAGTGTCACTCGTGCTCGGAGCAATCAGCCC.

This clone occurred many times. The observed sequence ends 3 residues before the CDR3 terminus, with the missing tail filled in from the germline J gene. This sequence joins TRBV20-1 and TRBJ2-3; tentatively, D is TRBD2 (6 bases). Germline V CDR1 and CDR2: DFQATT, SNEGSKA (reference sequence). This CDR3 is 13 amino acids long. V lost 5 bases, J lost 2 bases, and 11 bases lay in between. CDR3 loop: CSAYGTFTDTQYF. The part of the CDR3 DNA that was read is TGCAGTGCTTATGGGACTTTCACAGATACG.

This clone occurred many times. The read halts 3 residues ahead of the CDR3 end, with the missing end drawn from the germline J gene. J is TRBJ2-6 and V is TRBV30, with unresolved D. The V and J ends lost 0 bases and 1 base respectively, with 7 bases between them. The CDR3 covers 15 residues. Per the germline V gene, CDR1 is GTSNPN and CDR2 is SVGIG (reference sequence). The CDR3 sequence: CAWSVTVSGANVLTF. The covered CDR3 bases are TGTGCCTGGAGTGTAACGGTATCTGGGGCCAACGTC.

This clone was picked up many times. Read sequence stops 3 residues before the CDR3 end, and the germline J gene provides the missing end. J is TRBJ1-6 and V is TRBV12-3 or TRBV12-4, with a weak D call TRBD1 (5 bases). The CDR3 runs to 15 residues. CDR3 bases read: TGTGCGACTAAAGTGGGGGGCTCCTATAATTCACCC. Residues: CATKVGGSYNSP. The whole CDR3 reads CATKVGGSYNSPLHF.

This clone was observed at least ten times. The DNA ends 3 residues before the CDR3 does, and the rest of the CDR3 is filled in from the germline J gene. V usage is TRBV28 and J usage is TRBJ2-7; D gene uncertain. Germline V gives CDR1 MDHEN, CDR2 SYDVKM. This CDR3 comprises 12 residues. V gave up 3 bases and J gave up 3 bases, with 6 bases separating them. CDR3 DNA, as far as it was read: TGTGCCAGCAGTTTTTCCCTCTACGAG. Protein: CASSFSLYE. The complete CDR3 reads CASSFSLYEQYF.

This clone came up many times. The read ends 3 residues shy of where the CDR3 ends; the end is completed using the germline J gene. The rearrangement joins TRBV6-2 or TRBV6-3 to TRBJ2-3, with TRBD2 identical over 9 bases. V was pared by 6 bases and J by 6 bases, with 4 bases of the junction left unmatched. Germline CDR1 and CDR2: MNHEY and SVGEGT. This CDR3 spans 13 amino acids. The sequenced CDR3 bases are TGTGCCAGCAGGCCAGCGGGAGGCGATACG. It yields the protein CASRPAGGDT. In full, the CDR3 reads CASRPAGGDTQYF.

This clone was seen many times. The read terminates 3 residues before the CDR3 end, so the remaining end is supplied by the germline J gene. This chain joins TRBV14 and TRBJ2-7, with 8 bases lining up with TRBD1. The germline gives CDR1 SGHDN, CDR2 FVKESK. Unmatched junction bases numbered 4, after V lost 4 bases and J lost 2 bases. CDR3 length equals 14 residues. Partial CDR3 DNA: TGTGCCAGCAGCCGGACAGGGCAGACCTACGAG. It yields the protein CASSRTGQTYE. The CDR3 reads in full as CASSRTGQTYEQYF.

This clone occurred many times. The read is 3 residues too short to cover the CDR3 end, so that end is filled in from the germline J gene. V usage is TRBV5-4 and J usage is TRBJ2-2; TRBD2 agrees at 9 bases. The germline CDR1 and CDR2 sequences are SGHNT and YYREEE (reference sequence). This CDR3 contains 15 residues. J gave up 5 bases and V 7 bases, and 9 bases lay outside the gene matches. The CDR3 DNA, read in part, is TGTGCCAGCGGCGGGAGGGGGCGCGGGACCGGGGAG. This translates into CASGGRGRGTGE. From start to end, the CDR3 is CASGGRGRGTGELFF. Combining the CDR3 with reference TRBV5-4 and TRBJ2-2 gives the whole variable domain ETGVTQSPTHLIKTRGQQVTLRCSSQSGHNTVSWYQQALGQGPQFIFQYYREEENGRGNFPPRFSGLQFPNYSSELNVNALELDDSALYLCASGGRGRGTGELFFGEGSRLTVL.

This clone was recorded at least ten times. The observed sequence ends 3 residues before the CDR3 terminus, with the missing tail filled in from the germline J gene. J is TRBJ2-3 and V is TRBV6-4, with 8 bases aligning to TRBD2. This CDR3 is built from 14 residues. The V and J ends lost 7 bases and 4 bases, in that order; junction bases with no gene match: 7. Germline V gene sequence: CDR1 MRHNA, CDR2 SNTAGT. CDR3 residues: CASTPAGVADTQYF. CDR3 DNA (partial): TGTGCCAGCACCCCAGCGGGAGTTGCAGATACG.

This clone was found many times. The read ends 3 residues shy of where the CDR3 ends; the end is completed using the germline J gene. The chain couples TRBV5-5 to TRBJ2-5; TRBD1 aligns across 8 bases. The J segment lost 1 base and the V segment lost 2 bases, leaving 4 bases of the junction unmatched. The V gene's germline CDR1 is SGHKS and CDR2 YYEKEE (reference sequence). The CDR3 extends over 15 amino acids. The sequenced CDR3 bases are TGTGCCAGCAGCTTCGGACAGGGCCCCCAAGAGACC. Encoded protein: CASSFGQGPQET. The CDR3 in its entirety is CASSFGQGPQETQYF. The full variable domain, in which reference TRBV5-5 and TRBJ2-5 provide the parts outside the CDR3, is DAGVTQSPTHLIKTRGQQVTLRCSPISGHKSVSWYQQVLGQGPQFIFQYYEKEERGRGNFPDRFSARQFPNYSSELNVNALLLGDSALYLCASSFGQGPQETQYFGPGTRLLVL.

This clone has at least ten counts. The read gets to within 3 residues of the CDR3 end, and the germline J gene fills in the rest. The chain carries TRBV7-8 and TRBJ2-7; 8 bases map to TRBD2. The CDR3 contains 17 residues. Trimming took 5 bases from V and 5 from J; bases not matched to a gene: 17. Looked up from germline, CDR1 is SGHVS and CDR2 is FQNEAQ. The CDR3 DNA, read in part, is TGTGCCAGCAGCCCTAGCGCGGGGGGCGGGAGGCTCCACGAG. This translates into CASSPSAGGGRLHE. The CDR3 reads in full as CASSPSAGGGRLHEQYF.

This clone was detected ten times or more. This chain's CDR3 is CASRDLPNPGTGSTDTQYF. The CDR3 bases that were read are TGTGCCAGCAGGGACCTCCCAAATCCTGGCACAGGGAGCACAGATACG. The chain joins TRBV2 to TRBJ2-3, with D perhaps TRBD1 (6 bases). With the read ending 3 residues before the CDR3 end, the germline J gene is used to fill in that end. CDR1 is SNHLY and CDR2 is FYNNEI in the germline V gene. Between the trimmed V and J ends, which lost 6 bases and 0 bases, there was a span of 25 bases. The length of the CDR3 is 19 residues. The entire variable domain, with the rest obtained from reference TRBV2 and TRBJ2-3, is as follows: EPEVTQTPSHQVTQMGQEVILRCVPISNHLYFYWYRQILGQKVEFLVSFYNNEISEKSEIFDDQFSVERPDGSNFTLKIRSTKLEDSAMYFCASRDLPNPGTGSTDTQYFGPGTRLTVL.

This clone has at least ten counts. The read ends 3 residues early relative to the CDR3; the germline J gene fills the gap. J is TRBJ1-2 and V is TRBV5-4, with D perhaps matching TRBD1 (6 bases). The germline V and J ends were trimmed by 0 bases and 3 bases, with 12 bases remaining between them. CDR3 size: 15 residues. Germline V gene data show CDR1 as SGHNT and CDR2 as YYREEE (reference sequence). The sequenced part of the CDR3 DNA is TGTGCCAGCAGCTTGGGGCAGGGGCCCCACTATGGC. Amino acid sequence: CASSLGQGPHYG. The whole CDR3 protein reads CASSLGQGPHYGYTF.

At least ten counts were recorded for this clone. The read terminates 3 residues before the CDR3 end, so the remaining end is supplied by the germline J gene. This rearrangement joins TRBV7-2 to TRBJ2-3, with 12 bases aligning to TRBD2. The J segment lost 4 bases and the V segment lost 5 bases, leaving 1 base of the junction unmatched. The CDR3 contains 14 residues. Germline V gene sequence: CDR1 SGHTA, CDR2 FQGNSA. The CDR3 loop reads CASSPSGRADTQYF. CDR3 DNA (partial): TGTGCCAGCAGCCCTAGCGGGAGGGCAGATACG.

Ten or more counts support this clone. The CDR3 loop reads CASSQGQNSGNTIYF. CDR3 DNA (partial): TGTGCCAGCAGCCAGGGACAAAACTCTGGAAACACC. The V call is TRBV5-4, the J call TRBJ1-3, with D perhaps TRBD1 (6 bases). The CDR3 end lies 3 residues beyond the end of the read and is filled in from the germline J gene. CDR3 length equals 15 residues. Between the trimmed V and J ends, which lost 4 bases and 0 bases, there was a span of 11 bases. Per the germline V gene, CDR1 is SGHNT and CDR2 is YYREEE (reference sequence). The full variable domain, in which reference TRBV5-4 and TRBJ1-3 provide the parts outside the CDR3, is ETGVTQSPTHLIKTRGQQVTLRCSSQSGHNTVSWYQQALGQGPQFIFQYYREEENGRGNFPPRFSGLQFPNYSSELNVNALELDDSALYLCASSQGQNSGNTIYFGEGSWLTVV.

A few counts support this clone. The sequence runs out 3 residues before the end of the CDR3; the remainder is reconstructed from the germline J gene. This chain links TRBV11-2 with TRBJ2-7; TRBD2 might be the D (5 bases). The length of the CDR3 is 13 residues. The V gene's germline CDR1 is SGHAT and CDR2 FQNNGV. The V end lost 4 bases, the J end lost 3 bases, and 10 bases lay between the germline ends. This CDR3 reads CASSWGRGYEQYF. The covered CDR3 bases are TGTGCCAGCAGCTGGGGTCGGGGCTACGAG.

This clone was picked up many times. From the germline J gene comes the end of the CDR3, since the read stops 3 residues before it. The chain carries TRBV5-1 and TRBJ2-1, with unresolved D. With 0 bases removed from V and 0 bases from J, the gap between germline ends came to 4 bases. Germline CDR1 reads SGHRS; CDR2 reads YFSETQ. The length of the CDR3 is 14 residues. The CDR3 loop reads CASSLEGSYNEQFF. The part of the CDR3 DNA that was read is TGCGCCAGCAGCTTGGAAGGCTCCTACAATGAG.

This clone came up many times. The CDR3 end is not reached by the read, which stops 3 residues before it; the germline J gene fills it in. The chain links TRBV28 to TRBJ2-3; 7 nucleotides line up with TRBD2. Germline trimming cut 3 bases from V and 2 bases from J; bases unmatched to any gene: 17. This CDR3 has 19 residues. Per germline, CDR1 MDHEN and CDR2 SYDVKM. The sequenced CDR3 bases are TGTGCCAGCAGTTTCAAGAGCAGAAACCTAGCGGTGCCCACAGATACG. Encoded protein: CASSFKSRNLAVPTDT. The entire CDR3 reads CASSFKSRNLAVPTDTQYF.

This clone was seen a few times. With the read ending 3 residues before the CDR3 end, the germline J gene is used to fill in that end. The rearrangement uses TRBV7-9 and TRBJ2-7; perhaps TRBD1 as D (5 bases). Germline values: CDR1 SEHNR, CDR2 FQNEAQ (reference sequence). The CDR3 length is 13 residues. V was trimmed by 3 bases and J by 2 bases, leaving 8 bases between them. The sequenced part of the CDR3 DNA is TGTGCCAGCAGCTTGACAGTGGCCTACGAG. This encodes CASSLTVAYE. The complete CDR3 sequence is CASSLTVAYEQYF.